The clone carrying this T cell receptor (beta chain) was seen a handful of times. Its antigen is still unknown. Individual TCR cDNA molecules each bore their own unique molecular identifier. From the 5' RACE reads, TCRdb called clonotypes with MiXCR, one entry per CDR3 protein. In the table there are about 15,000 distinct CDR3 sequences, approximately 7.4% of which are singletons. This sample was included in a study of spatial heterogeneity in lung cancer. On the study more broadly: The count of detected beta-chain sequences consistently exceeded that of alpha-chain sequences. On average, each unique TCR and UMI combination appeared more than ten times in raw reads.

Notes on the study in general: Mutation counts in tumors were tracked by counts of expanded intratumoral alpha and beta TCRs.

V gave up 1 base and J gave up 4 bases, with 3 bases separating them. Germline assignment: CDR1 SGHTA and CDR2 FQGNSA. The CDR3 covers 12 residues. Described time point: sample taken at primary tumor resection. Unsorted whole RNA samples from tumor, nontumor lung or frozen PBMC were sequenced. The chain joins TRBV7-2 to TRBJ2-3; D not resolved. The sequence was collected from a male donor with early-stage non-small cell lung cancer. This sample comprised lung tumor tissue, obtained at surgery. The CDR3 region has the DNA TGTGCCAGCAGCTTAGATTCAGATACGCAGTATTTT. Amino acids: CASSLDSDTQYF.